This TCR beta chain was sequenced during a study of T cell responses to AZD1222 COVID-19 vaccine. With respect to this clone: Its cognate antigen is unknown.

The CDR3 is 15 residues long. Germline trimming cut 4 bases from V and 6 bases from J; bases unmatched to any gene: 10. Germline CDR1 reads SGHRS; CDR2 reads YFSETQ. Sequencing used immunoSEQ multiplex PCR; TCRdb keeps in-frame clones, though not all of them. The data contain 40,000 to 45,000 clones, approximately 86% of them seen just once; the ten biggest clones take up around 50%. Study results and caveats: An increase in Spike-specific TCR breadth and depth was observed after two AZD1222 doses.

The chain has TRBV5-1 and TRBJ1-5; 7 bases align to TRBD1. The sequenced sample was peripheral blood, obtained on day 0 of AZD1222 vaccination. This clonotype originated in an adult in good health. CDR3 region: CASSITGEGSQPQHF. CDR3 coding DNA: TGCGCCAGCAGCATAACAGGGGAGGGAAGTCAGCCCCAGCATTTT.